Below, 5 T cell receptor beta chains from the same sample are listed, as sequenced in a study of regulatory T cells in long-lasting Graves disease. Time point: newly diagnosed GD, antithyroid drugs for less than 3 months. The TCR library was made from RNA that had been extracted from PBMCs in TRIzol. The authors built TCR beta libraries using iRepertoire HTBI primers and Arm-PCR of CDR3 regions. TCRdb independently ran MiXCR on the multiplex PCR reads; one entry per CDR3 protein. The sample shows fewer than 500,000 distinct CDR3 sequences, roughly 15% of them seen only once. These data were also filed under a second study, of T cells in Graves' hyperthyroidism and ophthalmopathy.

The sequencing used peripheral blood mononuclear cells (PBMCs), collected at new diagnosis, from a patient treated with antithyroid drugs. The receptors were gathered from a man between 40 and 49 years old with Graves disease.

J is TRBJ1-1 and V is TRBV20-1, with 11 bases matching TRBD1. Germline V gives CDR1 DFQATT, CDR2 SNEGSKA (reference sequence). After removal of 6 bases from V and 4 bases from J, the junction contained 7 bases not matched to a gene. CDR3 length: 14 amino acids. The CDR3 protein is CSARTGGGSTEAFF. CDR3 nucleotides: TGCAGTGCCAGGACAGGGGGCGGGAGCACTGAAGCTTTCTTT.

Turning to this clonotype: With a much larger clone just one base away, this may be a read error. The rearrangement uses TRBV5-8 and TRBJ2-7; D is unclear. CDR1 is SGHTS, CDR2 YDEGEE, per germline. This CDR3 spans 15 amino acids. CDR3 protein: CASSLGGPPAYGQYF. CDR3 nucleotides: TGTGCCAGCAGCTTGGGGGGTCCCCCGGCCTACGGGCAGTACTTC. Based on the CDR3 plus reference TRBV5-8 and TRBJ2-7, the full variable domain is EAGVTQSPTHLIKTRGQQATLRCSPISGHTSVYWYQQALGLGLQFLLWYDEGEERNRGNFPPRFSGRQFPNYSSELNVNALELEDSALYLCASSLGGPPAYGQYFGPGTRLTVT.

In its sample, this clonotype was seen a few times. This chain links TRBV7-3 with TRBJ2-6; D is possibly TRBD1 or TRBD2 (5 bases each). CDR1 is SGHTA and CDR2 is FQGTGA in the germline V gene. The CDR3 runs to 19 residues. V was shortened by 0 bases and J by 0 bases, with 15 bases between the two germline ends. The CDR3 DNA follows: TGTGCCAGCAGCTTAACGCCGGCAGGGACCCTCTCTGGGGCCAACGTCCTGACTTTC. Protein sequence: CASSLTPAGTLSGANVLTF.

The J gene is TRBJ1-5, the V gene TRBV2; 7 nucleotides line up with TRBD1. The V gene end was trimmed by 3 bases and the J gene end by 6 bases; junction bases not matched to a gene: 8. The CDR3 extends over 15 amino acids. CDR1 SNHLY and CDR2 FYNNEI come from the germline V gene. The CDR3 sequence: CASSETRQGGQPQHF. CDR3 coding DNA: TGTGCCAGCAGTGAGACCCGACAGGGAGGTCAGCCCCAGCATTTT. Full variable domain (outside the CDR3, taken from reference TRBV2 and TRBJ1-5): EPEVTQTPSHQVTQMGQEVILRCVPISNHLYFYWYRQILGQKVEFLVSFYNNEISEKSEIFDDQFSVERPDGSNFTLKIRSTKLEDSAMYFCASSETRQGGQPQHFGDGTRLSIL.

This clonotype came up a few times. The chain combines TRBV20-1 with TRBJ1-2; TRBD1 matches 9 bases. This CDR3 has 13 residues. Per germline, CDR1 DFQATT and CDR2 SNEGSKA (reference sequence). Trimming took 8 bases from V and 6 from J; bases not matched to a gene: 10. Here the CDR3 reads CSTWTGAKDGYTF. CDR3 sequence (DNA): TGCAGTACCTGGACAGGGGCGAAAGATGGCTACACCTTC.